The present entry profiles one T cell receptor beta chain with its context. The data were taken from a study of blood T cell repertoires in COVID-19. As for the study in general: Samples representing acute and convalescent COVID-19 were sourced from the United States, Italy and Spain. In each case, the material was cDNA or gDNA derived from T cells, B-cell-depleted T cells, or PBMCs.

Unmatched junction bases numbered 7, after V lost 4 bases and J lost 0 bases. Looked up from germline, CDR1 is SGDLS and CDR2 is YYNGEE. CDR3 size: 16 residues. Study processing details: Nucleated cell counts were estimated from reference gene primer amplification. Assay used: immunoSEQ multiplex PCR; TCRdb lists only in-frame clones, some missing. The V and J calls and clone size were taken over from that table, and D and trimming were inferred from the DNA. This sample carries approximately 150,000 clones, over 70% of them seen once, and the ten largest clones take approximately 1.5%. This TCR was sampled from a woman aged 45-60 years with acute or convalescent COVID-19. The V and J genes are TRBV9 and TRBJ2-7, with 10 bases lining up with TRBD2. The sequenced material came from peripheral blood. CDR3 protein: CASSFGTSAASYEQYF. In nucleotides, the CDR3 is TGTGCCAGCAGCTTCGGGACTAGCGCGGCCTCCTACGAGCAGTACTTC.